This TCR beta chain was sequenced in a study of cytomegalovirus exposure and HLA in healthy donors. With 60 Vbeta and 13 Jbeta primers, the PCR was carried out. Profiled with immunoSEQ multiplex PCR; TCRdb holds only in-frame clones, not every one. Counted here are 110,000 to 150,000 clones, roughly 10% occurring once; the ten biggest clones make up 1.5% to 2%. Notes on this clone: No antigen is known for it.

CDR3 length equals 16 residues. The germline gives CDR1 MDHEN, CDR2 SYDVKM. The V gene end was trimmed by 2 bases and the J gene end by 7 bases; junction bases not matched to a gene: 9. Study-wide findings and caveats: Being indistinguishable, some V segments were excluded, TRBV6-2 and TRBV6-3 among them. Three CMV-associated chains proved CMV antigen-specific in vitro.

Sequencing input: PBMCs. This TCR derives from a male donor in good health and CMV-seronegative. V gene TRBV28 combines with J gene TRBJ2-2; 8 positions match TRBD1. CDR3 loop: CASSLILQGVIGELFF. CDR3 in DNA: TGTGCCAGCAGTTTAATATTACAGGGGGTGATCGGGGAGCTGTTTTTT.